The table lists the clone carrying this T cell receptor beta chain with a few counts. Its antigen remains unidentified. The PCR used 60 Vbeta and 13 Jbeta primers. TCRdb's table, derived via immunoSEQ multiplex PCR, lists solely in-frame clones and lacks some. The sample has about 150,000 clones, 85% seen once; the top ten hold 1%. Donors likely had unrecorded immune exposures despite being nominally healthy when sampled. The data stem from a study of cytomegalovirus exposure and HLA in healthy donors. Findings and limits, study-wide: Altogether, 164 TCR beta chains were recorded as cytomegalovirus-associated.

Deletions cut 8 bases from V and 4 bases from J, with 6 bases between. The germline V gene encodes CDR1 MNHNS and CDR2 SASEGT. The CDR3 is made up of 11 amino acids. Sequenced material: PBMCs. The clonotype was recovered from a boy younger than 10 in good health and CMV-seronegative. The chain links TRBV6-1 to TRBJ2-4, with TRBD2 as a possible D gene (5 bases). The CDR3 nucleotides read TGTGCCAGCTGGAGGAAAAACATTCAGTACTTC. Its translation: CASWRKNIQYF.